The subject of this entry is one TCR beta chain. Per the study methods: Amplification from reference gene primers served as the basis for estimated nucleated cell counts. Method: immunoSEQ multiplex PCR; TCRdb's copy keeps in-frame clones and lacks some. The V and J calls and clone size come from that table; D and trimming were worked out from the DNA. The sample contains around 280,000 clones, 90% of which appear only once. V gave up 3 bases and J gave up 4 bases; unmatched junction bases: 14. The CDR3 has 17 residues. Germline V lookup: CDR1 SGHAT, CDR2 FQNNGV. The sample belongs to a study of blood T cell repertoires in COVID-19. In the study overall: The United States, Italy and Spain were the sources of the acute and convalescent COVID-19 samples.

The sample was PBMCs or T cells enriched from blood (not recorded which). The chain joins TRBV11-2 to TRBJ1-2, with 7 bases aligning to TRBD1. This sequence originates from a young woman with acute COVID-19. The DNA for the CDR3 is TGTGCCAGCAGCTTCGCCTCAGGGGGACCGCTACTCTATGGCTACACCTTC. Translating it yields CASSFASGGPLLYGYTF.